The 7 T cell receptor beta chains below come from one sample, sequenced in a study of blood T cell repertoires in COVID-19. Some clones are missing from TCRdb's copy, which holds only in-frame ones; the method was immunoSEQ multiplex PCR. This table has more than 150,000 clones, roughly four fifths appearing once. Sample: PBMCs or T cells enriched from blood (not recorded which). Receptor source: a man aged 35 to 55 who had recovered from COVID-19.

This chain uses TRBV3-1 (or the pseudogene TRBV3-2) with TRBJ1-1; 10 nucleotides align to TRBD1. The CDR3 runs 15 residues. V shed 6 bases, J shed 5 bases, and the junction held 9 bases outside the gene matches. The germline CDR1 and CDR2 sequences are LGHDT and YNNKEL (reference sequence). CDR3 loop: CASRPRDRGGTEAFF. CDR3 DNA: TGTGCCAGCAGACCCCGGGACAGGGGAGGAACTGAAGCTTTCTTT.

This chain uses TRBV7-8 with TRBJ2-3, with 10 bases matching TRBD2. Germline CDR1 is SGHVS and CDR2 is FQNEAQ. The CDR3 length is 18 residues. J gave up 0 bases and V 5 bases, and 11 bases lay outside the gene matches. The CDR3 protein is CASSLGLARTPSTDTQYF. DNA of the CDR3: TGTGCCAGCAGCCTGGGACTAGCGAGAACACCTAGCACAGATACGCAGTATTTT. The whole variable domain, filled in from reference TRBV7-8 and TRBJ2-3, reads GAGVSQSPRYKVAKRGQDVALRCDPISGHVSLFWYQQALGQGPEFLTYFQNEAQLDKSGLPSDRFFAERPEGSVSTLKIQRTQQEDSAVYLCASSLGLARTPSTDTQYFGPGTRLTVL.

The V and J genes are TRBV5-4 and TRBJ2-3; possibly TRBD2 for D (6 bases). This CDR3 is 14 amino acids long. The V and J ends lost 2 bases and 2 bases respectively, with 9 bases between them. The V gene's germline CDR1 is SGHNT and CDR2 YYREEE (reference sequence). The CDR3 DNA is TGTGCCAGCAGCTTCGGAGGGGACACAGATACGCAGTATTTT. Translation: CASSFGGDTDTQYF.

The chain joins TRBV6-1 to TRBJ1-3; 9 nucleotides line up with TRBD1. The V segment lost 3 bases and the J segment 6 bases; nucleotides outside the gene matches: 3. The CDR3 sequence is 14 residues long. Germline V gene lookup returns CDR1 MNHNS and CDR2 SASEGT. CDR3 bases: TGTGCCAGCAGTGAGGACAGGGGTACAAACACCATATATTTT. It encodes CASSEDRGTNTIYF.

As for this clone: Just one base apart from a much larger clone, this may be a read error. The rearrangement joins TRBV2 to TRBJ1-5; D perhaps matches TRBD1 (5 bases). Trimming took off 3 bases at V and 9 bases at J, with 15 bases between the two ends. The germline V gene has CDR1 SNHLY and CDR2 FYNNEI. This CDR3 has 14 amino acids. CDR3 nucleotides: TGTGCCAGCAGTGAGACGGGGGGGATTTGGCCCCAGCATTTT. Residues: CASSETGGIWPQHF.

The chain has TRBV5-4 and TRBJ2-2; 15 nucleotides agree with TRBD2. This CDR3 spans 17 amino acids. Per the germline V gene, CDR1 is SGHNT and CDR2 is YYREEE (reference sequence). With 3 bases clipped from V and 8 bases from J, the junction kept 8 bases outside the gene matches. As DNA, the CDR3 is TGTGCCAGCAGCTACAGGACTAGCGGGAGGGCCTATGGGGAGCTGTTTTTT. Protein product: CASSYRTSGRAYGELFF.

The genes are TRBV7-6 and TRBJ2-5; maybe TRBD1 (6 bases). The CDR3 has 16 amino acids. Germline assignment: CDR1 SGHVS and CDR2 FNYEAQ. The V and J ends lost 0 bases and 4 bases respectively, with 15 bases between them. The CDR3 DNA follows: TGTGCCAGCAGCTTAGCTGGACAGCTCGACCGAGAGACCCAGTACTTC. Protein: CASSLAGQLDRETQYF.